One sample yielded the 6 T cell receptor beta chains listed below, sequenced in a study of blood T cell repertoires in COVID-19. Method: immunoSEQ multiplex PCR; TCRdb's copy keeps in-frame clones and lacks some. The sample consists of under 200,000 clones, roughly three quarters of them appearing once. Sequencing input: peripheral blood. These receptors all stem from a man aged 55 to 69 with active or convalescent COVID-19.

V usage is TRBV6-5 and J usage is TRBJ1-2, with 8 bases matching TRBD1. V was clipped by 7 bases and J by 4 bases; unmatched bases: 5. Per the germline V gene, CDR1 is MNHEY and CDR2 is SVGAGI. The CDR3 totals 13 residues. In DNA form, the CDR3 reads TGTGCCAGCACCGACAGGGGAGGCTATGGCTACACCTTC. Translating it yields CASTDRGGYGYTF.

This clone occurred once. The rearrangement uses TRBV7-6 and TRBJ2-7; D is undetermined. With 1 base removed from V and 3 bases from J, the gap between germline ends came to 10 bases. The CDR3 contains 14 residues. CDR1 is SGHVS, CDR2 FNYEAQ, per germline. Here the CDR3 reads CASSLVGSNYEQYF. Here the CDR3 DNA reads TGTGCCAGCAGCTTAGTGGGCAGTAACTACGAGCAGTACTTC.

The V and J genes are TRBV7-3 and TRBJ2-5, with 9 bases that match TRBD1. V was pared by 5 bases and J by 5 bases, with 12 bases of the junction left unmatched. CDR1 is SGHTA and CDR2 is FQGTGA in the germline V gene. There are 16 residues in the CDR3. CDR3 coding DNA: TGTGCCAGCAGCCTGGGGACAGGGAATCCCCTGGAGACCCAGTACTTC. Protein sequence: CASSLGTGNPLETQYF.

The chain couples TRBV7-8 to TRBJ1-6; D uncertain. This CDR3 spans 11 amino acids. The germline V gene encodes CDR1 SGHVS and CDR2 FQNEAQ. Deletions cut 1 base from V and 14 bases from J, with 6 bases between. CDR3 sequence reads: CASSLGLALHF. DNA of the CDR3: TGTGCCAGCAGCTTAGGGTTAGCCCTCCACTTT. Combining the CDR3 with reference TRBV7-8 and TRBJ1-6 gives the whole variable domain GAGVSQSPRYKVAKRGQDVALRCDPISGHVSLFWYQQALGQGPEFLTYFQNEAQLDKSGLPSDRFFAERPEGSVSTLKIQRTQQEDSAVYLCASSLGLALHFGNGTRLTVT.

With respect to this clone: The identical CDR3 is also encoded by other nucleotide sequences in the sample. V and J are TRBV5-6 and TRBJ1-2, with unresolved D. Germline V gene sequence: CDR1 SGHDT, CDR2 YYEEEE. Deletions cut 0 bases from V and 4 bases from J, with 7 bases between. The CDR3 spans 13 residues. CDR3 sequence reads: CASSLAGGYGYTF. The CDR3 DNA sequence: TGTGCCAGCAGCTTGGCAGGAGGCTATGGCTACACCTTC.

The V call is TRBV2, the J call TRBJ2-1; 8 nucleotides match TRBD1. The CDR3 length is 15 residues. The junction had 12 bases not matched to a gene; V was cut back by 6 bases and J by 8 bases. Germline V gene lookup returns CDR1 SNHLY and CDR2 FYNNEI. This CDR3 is CASRTDRGRIHEQFF. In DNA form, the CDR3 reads TGTGCCAGCAGGACCGACAGGGGCCGAATACATGAGCAGTTCTTC.